The 5 T cell receptor beta chains below were found in one sample sequenced in a study of T cell responses to AZD1222 COVID-19 vaccine. Profiled with immunoSEQ multiplex PCR; TCRdb holds only in-frame clones, not every one. The repertoire holds around 200,000 clones, with over 90% as singletons. The sample in question was peripheral blood, obtained on day 0 of AZD1222 vaccination. These receptors were collected from an adult in good health.

This chain joins TRBV19 and TRBJ1-4, with 8 bases aligning to TRBD1. The CDR3 runs 14 residues. CDR1 is LNHDA and CDR2 is SQIVND in the germline V gene (reference sequence). V lost 9 bases to trimming and J lost 6 bases; unmatched junction nucleotides: 9. The CDR3 DNA sequence: TGTGCCAGCAATATCAGGGGGCTGGATGAAAAACTGTTTTTT. Translation gives CASNIRGLDEKLFF.

This clone has only one observation. V and J are TRBV19 and TRBJ1-1; D may be TRBD1 (5 bases). Germline lookup yields CDR1 LNHDA and CDR2 SQIVND (reference sequence). V was trimmed by 4 bases and J by 3 bases, leaving 15 bases between them. The CDR3 covers 15 residues. CDR3 in amino acids: CASSKFKGPDTEAFF. The CDR3 nucleotides read TGTGCCAGTAGTAAATTTAAGGGGCCGGACACTGAAGCTTTCTTT.

This clone turned up a few times. The V and J genes are TRBV20-1 and TRBJ2-1, with D uncertain. Trimming shortened V by 3 bases and J by 1 base, and 10 bases separated the two germline ends. Germline V gene sequence: CDR1 DFQATT, CDR2 SNEGSKA (reference sequence). This CDR3 comprises 14 residues. The chain's CDR3 is CSASYSYSYNEQFF. CDR3 nucleotide sequence: TGCAGTGCTAGTTATTCATATTCCTACAATGAGCAGTTCTTC.

This rearrangement joins TRBV3-1 (or the pseudogene TRBV3-2) to TRBJ2-7, with 12 bases aligning to TRBD2. With 2 bases clipped from V and 7 bases from J, the junction kept 9 bases outside the gene matches. The CDR3 is 16 residues long. The germline gives CDR1 LGHDT, CDR2 YNNKEL (reference sequence). This CDR3 reads CASSQTSLAGGGEQYF. The DNA for the CDR3 is TGTGCCAGCAGCCAAACTTCACTAGCGGGAGGTGGGGAGCAGTACTTC.

CDR3 coding DNA: TGTGCCAGCAGCCCTGACTATAGCACAGATACGCAGTATTTT. This gives the protein CASSPDYSTDTQYF. The chain is built from TRBV5-4 and TRBJ2-3; TRBD2 is a possible D gene (5 bases). CDR3 length equals 14 residues. The germline gives CDR1 SGHNT, CDR2 YYREEE (reference sequence). Trimming stripped 4 bases from V and 0 bases from J, with 9 bases between.